This TCR beta chain was observed in a study of T cells after yellow fever vaccination. In germline, CDR1 is SGHTA, CDR2 FQGNSA. The V end lost 5 bases, the J end lost 6 bases, and 16 bases lay between the germline ends. This CDR3 region has 14 residues. MiXCR was run by TCRdb on the 5' RACE reads, yielding one entry per CDR3 protein. The sample holds more than 300,000 distinct CDR3 sequences, about 10% seen once. Many counts were recorded for this clonotype. This clonotype originated in a man younger than 30 who received the YFV17D yellow fever vaccine. The chain couples TRBV7-2 to TRBJ1-2; D may be TRBD1 (5 bases). Here the sequenced sample was CD4+ T cells sorted from PBMCs, taken 45 days after the yellow fever booster vaccination. The CDR3 region has the DNA TGTGCCAGCAGCCCCACGCTGACAGATCATGGCTACACCTTC. Protein product: CASSPTLTDHGYTF. The full variable domain, in which reference TRBV7-2 and TRBJ1-2 provide the parts outside the CDR3, is GAGVSQSPSNKVTEKGKDVELRCDPISGHTALYWYRQSLGQGLEFLIYFQGNSAPDKSGLPSDRFSAERTGGSVSTLTIQRTQQEDSAVYLCASSPTLTDHGYTFGSGTRLTVV.